This TCR beta chain was found in a study of T cells in Graves' hyperthyroidism and ophthalmopathy. Study findings and constraints: The model foresaw ophthalmopathy a median approximately 6.1 months prior to onset.

Amplification targeted TCR beta CDR3 regions from RNA transcripts. First-round RT-PCR of the TCR CDR3 relied on the HTBI primer set. TCRdb reprocessed the multiplex PCR reads via MiXCR and lists one record per CDR3 protein. The sample records about 180,000 distinct CDR3 sequences, over 15% being singletons. The patients, who ranged from 18 to 65 in age, presented with newly diagnosed hyperthyroidism lasting under 2 months. This clonotype was counted many times. Its antigen is not identified. Germline values: CDR1 SQVTM, CDR2 ANQGSEA. This CDR3 region has 14 residues. The germline V and J ends were trimmed by 1 base and 0 bases, with 9 bases remaining between them.

The sequence came from a woman aged 45 to 65 with Graves' hyperthyroidism. The chain couples TRBV29-1 to TRBJ1-1; D gene ambiguous. Sequencing input: blood. The CDR3 region has the DNA TGCAGCGTTGAAGTCCACGGAGTGAACACTGAAGCTTTCTTT. Translation: CSVEVHGVNTEAFF.